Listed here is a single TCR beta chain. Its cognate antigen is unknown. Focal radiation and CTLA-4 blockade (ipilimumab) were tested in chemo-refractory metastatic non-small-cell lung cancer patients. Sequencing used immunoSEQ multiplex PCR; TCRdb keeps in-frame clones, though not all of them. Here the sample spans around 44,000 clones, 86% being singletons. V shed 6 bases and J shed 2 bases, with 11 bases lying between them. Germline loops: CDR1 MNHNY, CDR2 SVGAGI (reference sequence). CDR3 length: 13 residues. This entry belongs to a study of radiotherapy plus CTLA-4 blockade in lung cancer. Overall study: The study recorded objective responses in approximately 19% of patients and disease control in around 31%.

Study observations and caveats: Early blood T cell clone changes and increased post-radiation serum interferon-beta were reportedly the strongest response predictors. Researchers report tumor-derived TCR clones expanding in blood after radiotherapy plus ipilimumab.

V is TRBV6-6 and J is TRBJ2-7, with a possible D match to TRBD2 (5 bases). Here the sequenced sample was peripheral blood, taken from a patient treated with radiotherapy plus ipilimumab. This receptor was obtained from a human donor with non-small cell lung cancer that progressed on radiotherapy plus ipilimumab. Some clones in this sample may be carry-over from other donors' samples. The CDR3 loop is CASSLRAAYEQYF. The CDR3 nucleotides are TGTGCCAGCAGCCTGAGGGCAGCCTACGAGCAGTACTTC.